These T cell receptor beta chains were read from a single sample in a study of long-term antiretroviral therapy in people with HIV. Produced via immunoSEQ multiplex PCR; TCRdb's table is partial and in-frame only. Here the sample spans 40,000 to 45,000 clones, about 95% being singletons. The sequences come from unsorted PBMCs, collected 3.7 years after starting antiretroviral therapy. The receptors here all came from a woman aged 45-59 years with HIV. Each CDR3 is given with its conserved first and last residue. The D gene is left open where the match is weak. For some rows the clone size is stated as once, few or many, or as a class when expanded; others skip it.

clone size: .
V gene: TRBV5-1
J gene: TRBJ2-7
CDR3 length: 13
D gene: TRBD1
CDR3 DNA: TGCGCCAGCAGCTCCGACAGGGGCTACGAGCAGTACTTC
CDR3 protein: CASSSDRGYEQYF

clone size: .
V gene: TRBV2
J gene: TRBJ1-1
CDR3 length: 13
D gene: .
CDR3 DNA: TGTGCCAGCAGTGAACAGCCCCTGACTGAAGCTTTCTTT
CDR3 protein: CASSEQPLTEAFF

clone size: .
V gene: TRBV27
J gene: TRBJ2-1
CDR3 length: 18
D gene: TRBD2
CDR3 DNA: TGTGCCAGCAGTTTACCGAACCGACTAGCGGGGCCCTACAATGAGCAGTTCTTC
CDR3 protein: CASSLPNRLAGPYNEQFF

clone size: .
V gene: TRBV11-2
J gene: TRBJ2-5
CDR3 length: 18
D gene: TRBD2
CDR3 DNA: TGTGCCAGCAGCCCCCGGGGGGGACCGGGGCCCTTGCAACAGACCCAGTACTTC
CDR3 protein: CASSPRGGPGPLQQTQYF

clone size: few
V gene: TRBV6-6
J gene: TRBJ1-1
CDR3 length: 15
D gene: .
CDR3 DNA: TGTGCCAGCAGTTACTCGACGTATCTAGGGACTGAAGCTTTCTTT
CDR3 protein: CASSYSTYLGTEAFF

clone size: .
V gene: TRBV18
J gene: TRBJ2-7
CDR3 length: 16
D gene: .
CDR3 DNA: TGTGCCAGCTCACCGGAACAGGCACGAAATAGCTACGAGCAGTACTTC
CDR3 protein: CASSPEQARNSYEQYF

clone size: .
V gene: TRBV1
J gene: TRBJ2-1
CDR3 length: 16
D gene: .
CDR3 DNA: TGCACCAGCAGCCATTGCAGCGGGGGGCCTTACAATGAGCAGTTCTTC
CDR3 protein: CTSSHCSGGPYNEQFF

clone size: .
V gene: TRBV5-1
J gene: TRBJ1-3
CDR3 length: 17
D gene: .
CDR3 DNA: TGCGCCAGCAGCTTCAACCGACAGGACCTCTCTGGAAACACCATATATTTT
CDR3 protein: CASSFNRQDLSGNTIYF

clone size: .
V gene: TRBV6-1
J gene: TRBJ1-2
CDR3 length: 13
D gene: .
CDR3 DNA: TGTGCCAGCAACCAGCCACGCGGGGCGTGGAAGACCTTC
CDR3 protein: CASNQPRGAWKTF

clone size: .
V gene: TRBV7-9
J gene: TRBJ2-5
CDR3 length: 11
D gene: .
CDR3 DNA: TGTGCCAGCAGCCCCACGAGAACCCAGTACTTC
CDR3 protein: CASSPTRTQYF

clone size: .
V gene: TRBV9
J gene: TRBJ2-5
CDR3 length: 15
D gene: TRBD1
CDR3 DNA: TGTGCCAGCAGCGTAGGTACAGGGGGCTGGGAGACCCAGTACTTC
CDR3 protein: CASSVGTGGWETQYF

clone size: .
V gene: TRBV6-5
J gene: TRBJ2-7
CDR3 length: 14
D gene: TRBD1
CDR3 DNA: TGTGCCAGCAGGGATCAGGGGGCTATCTACGAGCAGTACTTC
CDR3 protein: CASRDQGAIYEQYF

clone size: .
V gene: TRBV7-6
J gene: TRBJ1-5
CDR3 length: 14
D gene: TRBD1
CDR3 DNA: TGTGCCAGCAGCTCGGACAGGGATTTTCAGCCCCAGCATTTT
CDR3 protein: CASSSDRDFQPQHF

clone size: .
V gene: TRBV10-3
J gene: TRBJ2-7
CDR3 length: 12
D gene: TRBD1
CDR3 DNA: TGTGCCATCAGCCAGGGGGCCTACGAGCAGTACTTC
CDR3 protein: CAISQGAYEQYF

clone size: .
V gene: TRBV4-3
J gene: TRBJ1-1
CDR3 length: 14
D gene: .
CDR3 DNA: TGCGCCAGCAGCCAAGATTTTAGGGTTTCTGAAGCTTTCTTT
CDR3 protein: CASSQDFRVSEAFF

clone size: .
V gene: TRBV10-3
J gene: TRBJ1-1
CDR3 length: 15
D gene: .
CDR3 DNA: TGTGCCATCAGTGATGGGGGGATTGAGGCCGCTGAAGCTTTCTTT
CDR3 protein: CAISDGGIEAAEAFF

clone size: .
V gene: TRBV5-1
J gene: TRBJ2-1
CDR3 length: 12
D gene: .
CDR3 DNA: TGCGCCAGCAGCTTGGTAGCTCATGAGCAGTTCTTC
CDR3 protein: CASSLVAHEQFF

clone size: .
V gene: TRBV6-6
J gene: TRBJ2-7
CDR3 length: 15
D gene: .
CDR3 DNA: TGTGCCAGCAGTAACCCTGCAGGGATTTCCTACGAGCAGTACTTC
CDR3 protein: CASSNPAGISYEQYF

clone size: .
V gene: TRBV18
J gene: TRBJ2-3
CDR3 length: 16
D gene: TRBD2
CDR3 DNA: TGTGCCAGCTCACCGAGCGGGGGGGCTAGCACAGATACGCAGTATTTT
CDR3 protein: CASSPSGGASTDTQYF

clone size: .
V gene: TRBV27
J gene: TRBJ1-1
CDR3 length: 13
D gene: .
CDR3 DNA: TGTGCCAGCAGTTTAGGGTCAGGGGCTGAAGCTTTCTTT
CDR3 protein: CASSLGSGAEAFF

clone size: .
V gene: TRBV6-5
J gene: TRBJ2-3
CDR3 length: 16
D gene: TRBD2
CDR3 DNA: TGTGCCAGCAGTTATTCAGCGGGGGGGTTCACAGATACGCAGTATTTT
CDR3 protein: CASSYSAGGFTDTQYF

clone size: few
V gene: TRBV6-5
J gene: TRBJ2-7
CDR3 length: 15
D gene: TRBD2
CDR3 DNA: TGTGCCAGCTCCCGTACGGGGGGGAACTCCTACGAGCAGTACTTC
CDR3 protein: CASSRTGGNSYEQYF

clone size: .
V gene: TRBV5-5
J gene: TRBJ1-5
CDR3 length: 13
D gene: .
CDR3 DNA: TGTGCCAGCCAAGCGAATAGCAATCAGCCCCAGCATTTT
CDR3 protein: CASQANSNQPQHF

clone size: .
V gene: TRBV6-5
J gene: TRBJ2-4
CDR3 length: 14
D gene: .
CDR3 DNA: TGTGCCAGCAACGAGGGGGGAGCCAAAAACATTCAGTACTTC
CDR3 protein: CASNEGGAKNIQYF

clone size: .
V gene: TRBV5-1
J gene: TRBJ1-2
CDR3 length: 14
D gene: TRBD1
CDR3 DNA: TGCGCCAGCAGCTTGACCCAGGGGGGTAGTGGCTACACCTTC
CDR3 protein: CASSLTQGGSGYTF

clone size: .
V gene: TRBV9
J gene: TRBJ2-4
CDR3 length: 14
D gene: TRBD2
CDR3 DNA: TGTGCCAGCAGCCTCGGAGGGAGGGGAAACATTCAGTACTTC
CDR3 protein: CASSLGGRGNIQYF

clone size: .
V gene: TRBV6-5
J gene: TRBJ2-7
CDR3 length: 12
D gene: .
CDR3 DNA: TGTGCCAGCAGTTACTACGGCTACGAGCAGTACTTC
CDR3 protein: CASSYYGYEQYF

clone size: .
V gene: TRBV6-5
J gene: TRBJ1-1
CDR3 length: 13
D gene: .
CDR3 DNA: TGTGCCAGCAGTTACTCAGGCACCCTTGAAGCTTTCTTT
CDR3 protein: CASSYSGTLEAFF

clone size: .
V gene: TRBV25-1
J gene: TRBJ2-7
CDR3 length: 16
D gene: TRBD1
CDR3 DNA: TGTGCCAGCAGTGAATCAGGGGGTGGGGGTTCCTACGAGCAGTACTTC
CDR3 protein: CASSESGGGGSYEQYF

clone size: .
V gene: TRBV2
J gene: TRBJ2-4
CDR3 length: 19
D gene: .
CDR3 DNA: TGTGCCAGCAGTGAAGCGAGAGGGTCCTCAAGGCTAGCCAAAAACATTCAGTACTTC
CDR3 protein: CASSEARGSSRLAKNIQYF

clone size: .
V gene: TRBV7-9
J gene: TRBJ2-3
CDR3 length: 13
D gene: .
CDR3 DNA: TGTGCCAGCAGCTTGGGACCGGAAGATACGCAGTATTTT
CDR3 protein: CASSLGPEDTQYF

clone size: .
V gene: TRBV7-2
J gene: TRBJ1-2
CDR3 length: 15
D gene: .
CDR3 DNA: TGTGCCAGCAGCTTAGCCTCACGTTCTTTCCTGGGCTACACCTTC
CDR3 protein: CASSLASRSFLGYTF

clone size: once
V gene: TRBV11-2
J gene: TRBJ1-2
CDR3 length: 13
D gene: .
CDR3 DNA: TGTGCCAGCAGCTTATTTGGGGGGTATGGCTACACCTTC
CDR3 protein: CASSLFGGYGYTF

clone size: .
V gene: TRBV7-7
J gene: TRBJ2-3
CDR3 length: 14
D gene: .
CDR3 DNA: TGTGCTAGCAGCTTAGAGTACAGGGAAGATACGCAGTATTTT
CDR3 protein: CASSLEYREDTQYF

clone size: .
V gene: TRBV19
J gene: TRBJ1-1
CDR3 length: 14
D gene: .
CDR3 DNA: TGTGCCAGTAGTATATCAACAATCGACACTGAAGCTTTCTTT
CDR3 protein: CASSISTIDTEAFF

clone size: .
V gene: TRBV9
J gene: TRBJ2-1
CDR3 length: 15
D gene: .
CDR3 DNA: TGTGCCAGCAGCGTTCGGGGGGACATAGGGAATGAGCAGTTCTTC
CDR3 protein: CASSVRGDIGNEQFF

clone size: .
V gene: TRBV19
J gene: TRBJ2-5
CDR3 length: 11
D gene: .
CDR3 DNA: TGTGCCAGTAGTATAAGAGAGACCCAGTACTTC
CDR3 protein: CASSIRETQYF

clone size: .
V gene: TRBV10-1
J gene: TRBJ2-5
CDR3 length: 18
D gene: TRBD2
CDR3 DNA: TGCGCCAGCAGCCGCCGAGCGGTGTTAGCGGGCGGACAAGAGACCCAGTACTTC
CDR3 protein: CASSRRAVLAGGQETQYF

clone size: .
V gene: TRBV19
J gene: TRBJ1-2
CDR3 length: 15
D gene: TRBD1
CDR3 DNA: TGTGCCAGTAGTACCCGCGGACAGGACTTAGGTGGCTACACCTTC
CDR3 protein: CASSTRGQDLGGYTF

clone size: .
V gene: TRBV19
J gene: TRBJ1-5
CDR3 length: 15
D gene: .
CDR3 DNA: TGTGCCAGTAGGACCCGACAGCTTGGCAATCAGCCCCAGCATTTT
CDR3 protein: CASRTRQLGNQPQHF

clone size: .
V gene: TRBV7-9
J gene: TRBJ1-2
CDR3 length: 15
D gene: TRBD1
CDR3 DNA: TGTGCCAGCAGCTTAAACCCAACAGGGGCAAATGGCTACACCTTC
CDR3 protein: CASSLNPTGANGYTF